The rows below give T cell receptor beta chains drawn from one sample of a study of T cells in Graves' hyperthyroidism and ophthalmopathy. TCRdb ran MiXCR on the multiplex PCR reads and lists one entry per CDR3 protein. The sample yields around 620,000 distinct CDR3 sequences, about 14% seen once. The sample taken for sequencing was blood. Receptors were obtained from a woman between 18 and 29 years old with Graves' ophthalmopathy. The CDR3 runs from the conserved cysteine through the conserved F or W. D genes are given only for firm matches.

D	V	J	CDR3
TRBD2	TRBV12-3/TRBV12-4	TRBJ2-3	CASSPPEGGADTQYF
.	TRBV6-1	TRBJ2-3	CASSEIVGRTDTQYF
TRBD2	TRBV6-2/TRBV6-3	TRBJ2-1	CASSEPGLEVEQFF
TRBD1	TRBV15	TRBJ2-3	CATDRQGYRTDTQYF
TRBD1	TRBV12-3/TRBV12-4	TRBJ2-5	CASSSTGVQETQYF
TRBD2	TRBV7-2	TRBJ2-1	CTSSSRTSGRAIMANEQFF
.	TRBV7-8	TRBJ2-1	CASSLVRTQRNEQFF
TRBD2	TRBV20-1	TRBJ2-1	CSARDLGTSGLYNEQFF
.	TRBV29-1	TRBJ2-5	CSVDPSTGIETQYF
TRBD2	TRBV28	TRBJ2-2	CASSSPGEGSGELFF
TRBD1	TRBV11-3	TRBJ2-5	CASSSGQGSETQYF
.	TRBV7-9	TRBJ2-5	CASSLDSQVGTQYF
.	TRBV7-2	TRBJ1-6	CASSPTRGYNSPLHF
.	TRBV20-1	TRBJ1-6	CSARDVSERGSVNSPLHF
.	TRBV7-8	TRBJ1-2	CASSLGGQGNYGYTF
TRBD1	TRBV24-1	TRBJ1-5	CATSDETTGAGQPQHF
.	TRBV28	TRBJ2-7	CASSLISDSSIYF
.	TRBV28	TRBJ2-2	CASSLRDYNTGELFF
TRBD2	TRBV20-1	TRBJ2-3	CSARGLAGDSDTQYF
.	TRBV14	TRBJ2-3	CASSQDQQLSTDTQYF
TRBD2	TRBV20-1	TRBJ2-4	CSARAGMGGGAKNIQYF
.	TRBV7-2	TRBJ1-2	CASSPTSYGYTF
.	TRBV20-1	TRBJ2-1	CSATSSSYNEQFF
.	TRBV5-5	TRBJ2-1	CASSLEVRPYNEQFF
.	TRBV4-2	TRBJ1-1	CASSQGAGLTTEAFF
.	TRBV7-9	TRBJ2-3	CASSASRGTDTQYF